The following is a TCR beta chain sequence with its context. Libraries were prepared by immunoSEQ multiplex PCR; TCRdb keeps only in-frame clonotypes and omits some of them. Seen here are 30,000 to 40,000 clones, roughly 84% observed once, and the top ten hold around 20%. This entry is derived from a study of OX40 agonist ivuxolimab in advanced cancers. On the study more broadly: Three dose-escalation patients had partial responses: one with hepatocellular carcinoma and two with cutaneous melanoma.

Samples were taken at baseline and on day 1 of cycles 4 and 7. CDR3 size: 14 residues. The V gene lost 3 bases and the J gene lost 4 bases, with 13 bases spanning the gap. Germline CDR1 is SGHDT and CDR2 is YYEEEE. The source was CD4+ or CD8+ T cells sorted from blood, collected in a trial of the OX40 agonist ivuxolimab. V gene TRBV5-6 combines with J gene TRBJ1-2; weak D call: TRBD1 (6 bases). The sequence was obtained from an adult with an advanced solid tumor such as melanoma, head and neck, liver or kidney cancer. The CDR3 nucleotides read TGTGCCAGCAGCTCGCCCCAGGGGCTCTATGGCTACACCTTC. Its translation: CASSSPQGLYGYTF.